This TCR beta chain stems from a study of human T cells and chemical hapten exposure. On the study more broadly: Among samples, TCR yields varied mainly because of small differences in pooled library volume.

It was the library that attached unique molecular identifiers to individual cDNA molecules. Study processing details: Per-sample TCR counts ranged from about 23,224 to 750,000, median roughly 96,000. TCRdb redid the calling of the RACE reads with MiXCR, one entry per CDR3 protein. TCRdb, not the authors, supplied the V and J calls. The data hold 130,000 or so distinct CDR3 sequences, with around 8.3% observed a single time. This CDR3 is 17 amino acids long. Trimming took off 4 bases at V and 0 bases at J, with 20 bases between the two ends. The germline gives CDR1 SGHRS, CDR2 YFSETQ. This clonotype was seen a handful of times. Sample time point: healthy volunteer bleed at 2 weeks. Unfractionated whole blood was the source from which total RNA was extracted.

The gene calls are TRBV5-1 and TRBJ2-7; the D gene is possibly TRBD1 (6 bases). The specimen was whole blood. This sequence was found in a male donor in good health. Some clones in this sample may be carry-over from other donors' samples. In DNA form, the CDR3 reads TGCGCCAGCAGCGGCAGTCTACAGGGTGGGAGCTCCTACGAGCAGTACTTC. Its translation: CASSGSLQGGSSYEQYF.